This T cell receptor (beta chain) was identified in a study of blood T cell repertoires in COVID-19. Whole-study context: Whether acute or convalescent, the COVID-19 samples came from the United States, Italy and Spain. T cells, B-cell-depleted T cells, or PBMCs provided the cDNA or gDNA that served as material.

Recruitment covered about two dozen US areas and drew participants whose ages spanned roughly 18 to 100 years. Per the authors' pipeline: Nucleated cell counts were estimated from reference gene primer amplification. Some clones are missing from TCRdb's copy, which holds only in-frame ones; the method was immunoSEQ multiplex PCR. That table is the source of V, J and clone size, and D and trimming were worked out from the DNA. The table records roughly 250,000 clones, approximately 90% of them present only once. This receptor was taken from a man aged 35-49 years who had recovered from COVID-19. The material sequenced was PBMCs or T cells enriched from blood (not recorded which).

This CDR3 reads CASSPAPGTSGLRQFF. The CDR3 DNA reads as TGTGCCAGCAGCCCCGCCCCCGGGACTAGCGGGTTAAGGCAGTTCTTC. This chain uses TRBV3-1 (or the pseudogene TRBV3-2) with TRBJ2-1, with 12 bases matching TRBD2. The CDR3 sequence is 16 residues long. The trim removed 4 bases at V and 12 bases at J, leaving 13 bases unmatched. CDR1 is LGHDT and CDR2 is YNNKEL in the germline V gene (reference sequence).